A single sample is the source of the 32 T cell receptor beta chains below, sequenced in a study of T cells expressing NK-cell markers. TCRdb derives one entry per CDR3 protein from the 5' RACE reads, leaving out DNA. The table lists 130,000 to 150,000 distinct CDR3 sequences. The sequencing input was blood T cells: a sorted CD56 or NKG2C T cell subset, CD4+ or CD8+ T cells, or bulk PBMC T cells (not recorded which). Source of these receptors: a man younger than 35 in good health.

The chain recombines TRBV27 with TRBJ2-2; TCRdb selects TRBD1, and the lack of DNA leaves this call unchecked. Germline V gene data show CDR1 as MNHEY and CDR2 as SMNVEV (reference sequence). The CDR3 runs 16 residues. This chain's CDR3 is CASSPGQGAIGGELFF.

The CDR3: CSVPGLVSYEQYF. The rearrangement links TRBV29-1 to TRBJ2-7; as DNA is missing, the TRBD2 call by TCRdb cannot be tested. Per the germline V gene, CDR1 is SQVTM and CDR2 is ANQGSEA. The CDR3 spans 13 residues.

The genes are TRBV7-2 and TRBJ2-3. Germline assignment: CDR1 SGHTA and CDR2 FQGNSA. The CDR3 runs to 12 residues. The CDR3 sequence: CASSFVTDTQYF.

This chain uses TRBV29-1 with TRBJ2-1; TCRdb indicates TRBD1, and absent DNA this call remains unverified. This CDR3 contains 12 residues. The germline V gene encodes CDR1 SQVTM and CDR2 ANQGSEA. The chain's CDR3 is CSVGGHSNEQFF.

The chain joins TRBV6-5 to TRBJ2-5; absent DNA, TCRdb's TRBD1 call cannot be checked. The CDR3 runs to 13 residues. The germline CDR1 and CDR2 sequences are MNHEY and SVGAGI. The CDR3 sequence is CASSYPPPETQYF.

In terms of frequency, this clonotype is medium-sized (0.01 to 0.1%). The chain couples TRBV27 to TRBJ2-1. The germline gives CDR1 MNHEY, CDR2 SMNVEV (reference sequence). The CDR3 has 14 residues. CDR3 in amino acids: CASSLSHRGNEQFF.

The V gene is TRBV20-1, the J gene TRBJ2-1; TCRdb returns TRBD2, unconfirmable since there is no DNA. This CDR3 spans 15 amino acids. CDR1 DFQATT and CDR2 SNEGSKA come from the germline V gene (reference sequence). The CDR3 spells CSARDWGTSIDEQFF.

V usage is TRBV4-2 and J usage is TRBJ2-1; no DNA is available, so the TRBD1 call from TCRdb remains unchecked. The CDR3 sequence is 14 residues long. Per the germline V gene, CDR1 is LGHNA and CDR2 is YNFKEQ. CDR3 protein: CASSPGVGDNEQFF.

The chain uses TRBV12-3 or TRBV12-4 and TRBJ2-1; without DNA, the TCRdb call of TRBD2 cannot be checked. CDR3 length equals 17 residues. CDR3 region: CASSTRTSGMVFNEQFF.

The chain employs TRBV7-9 and TRBJ2-3. CDR3 length equals 12 residues. Germline V gene sequence: CDR1 SEHNR, CDR2 FQNEAQ (reference sequence). CDR3 residues: CASITSTDTQYF.

The chain carries TRBV6-5 and TRBJ2-2. The CDR3 totals 11 residues. Per the germline V gene, CDR1 is MNHEY and CDR2 is SVGAGI. The CDR3 protein is CASSYGGELFF.

The chain joins TRBV20-1 to TRBJ2-1; TCRdb's assignment of TRBD2 cannot be checked, as there is no DNA. The CDR3 sequence is 20 residues long. Germline CDR1 is DFQATT and CDR2 is SNEGSKA (reference sequence). The CDR3 region is CSARGISGLAGGKDYNEQFF.

The chain couples TRBV15 to TRBJ2-1; TCRdb gives TRBD2 as the D gene, but with no DNA this cannot be confirmed. The CDR3 is 14 amino acids. CDR1 and CDR2 (germline): LNHNV, YYDKDF (reference sequence). The CDR3 spells CATSGTILGNEQFF.

This chain uses TRBV3-1 with TRBJ2-2; checking the TCRdb D call of TRBD2 is not possible without DNA. The CDR3 length is 15 residues. Germline loops: CDR1 LGHDT, CDR2 YNNKEL (reference sequence). The CDR3 loop reads CASSQGTSDTGELFF.

The V and J genes are TRBV6-1 and TRBJ2-5. CDR1 MNHNS and CDR2 SASEGT come from the germline V gene. The CDR3 contains 15 residues. Here the CDR3 reads CASSRLDAYQETQYF.

CDR3 sequence reads: CASTLLVGGRDIQYF. The chain links TRBV11-2 to TRBJ2-4; with no DNA, the TCRdb D assignment of TRBD2 cannot be verified. The CDR3 covers 15 residues. Germline lookup yields CDR1 SGHAT and CDR2 FQNNGV.

The CDR3 is CASSQDIGSGLATNEQFF. The chain combines TRBV3-1 with TRBJ2-1; TCRdb designates TRBD2, a call that cannot be tested without DNA. Germline CDR1 and CDR2: LGHDT and YNNKEL (reference sequence). The length of the CDR3 is 18 residues.

This chain links TRBV6-5 with TRBJ2-3; TCRdb picks TRBD1, but there is no DNA to check that call. Germline assignment: CDR1 MNHEY and CDR2 SVGAGI. The length of the CDR3 is 12 residues. The CDR3: CASSNDRGTQYF.

This chain uses TRBV4-2 with TRBJ2-1; TCRdb designates TRBD2, a call that cannot be tested without DNA. The CDR3 totals 21 residues. Germline V gene data show CDR1 as LGHNA and CDR2 as YNFKEQ. This CDR3 is CASSQPRGGEYRDHSYNEQFF.

The chain recombines TRBV19 with TRBJ2-1. This CDR3 region has 16 residues. CDR1 is LNHDA and CDR2 is SQIVND in the germline V gene (reference sequence). The CDR3 sequence: CASSVSSQSSYNEQFF.

This rearrangement joins TRBV6-2 or TRBV6-3 to TRBJ2-1; TCRdb proposes TRBD2, but this gene call is untestable without DNA. The CDR3 totals 15 residues. Germline V lookup: CDR1 MNHEY, CDR2 SVGEGT. CDR3 protein: CASRRRLEGLNEQFF.

This chain connects TRBV11-2 to TRBJ2-7; there is no DNA to check the TCRdb D call of TRBD1. Germline loops: CDR1 SGHAT, CDR2 FQNNGV. This CDR3 region has 13 residues. CDR3 residues: CASSMGQPYEQYF.

V is TRBV10-2 and J is TRBJ2-2; TCRdb selects TRBD2, and the lack of DNA leaves this call unchecked. The CDR3 consists of 13 residues. From germline, CDR1 is WSHSY and CDR2 SAAADI. The CDR3 spells CASTERPTGELFF.

The rearrangement joins TRBV27 to TRBJ2-1. The CDR3 length is 12 residues. Germline V lookup: CDR1 MNHEY, CDR2 SMNVEV (reference sequence). The CDR3 reads CASSLFGNEQFF.

This sequence joins TRBV12-3 or TRBV12-4 and TRBJ2-5. This CDR3 is 13 amino acids long. The CDR3 protein is CASSANTIGTQYF.

The rearrangement joins TRBV13 to TRBJ2-1. CDR1 and CDR2 (germline): PRHDT, FYEKMQ (reference sequence). The CDR3 extends over 14 amino acids. The CDR3 loop reads CASSRSSSYNEQFF.

The chain joins TRBV3-1 to TRBJ1-5. Looked up from germline, CDR1 is LGHDT and CDR2 is YNNKEL (reference sequence). The CDR3 runs 14 residues. The CDR3: CASSHGYGNQPQHF.

CDR3 residues: CSARGYRGKYEQYF. This rearrangement joins TRBV20-1 to TRBJ2-7; TCRdb's assignment of TRBD1 cannot be checked, as there is no DNA. The CDR3 has 14 amino acids. The germline V gene encodes CDR1 DFQATT and CDR2 SNEGSKA (reference sequence).

The chain couples TRBV24-1 to TRBJ2-3; TCRdb returns TRBD1, unconfirmable since there is no DNA. There are 16 residues in the CDR3. The germline CDR1 and CDR2 sequences are KGHDR and SFDVKD. CDR3 sequence: CATSDYGTGGTDTQYF.

V is TRBV5-1 and J is TRBJ1-5; as DNA is missing, the TRBD1 call by TCRdb cannot be tested. CDR1 SGHRS and CDR2 YFSETQ come from the germline V gene. This CDR3 spans 13 amino acids. CDR3 sequence: CANLYRGYQPQHF. Using reference TRBV5-1 and TRBJ1-5 for the parts outside the CDR3, the full variable domain is KAGVTQTPRYLIKTRGQQVTLSCSPISGHRSVSWYQQTPGQGLQFLFEYFSETQRNKGNFPGRFSGRQFSNSRSEMNVSTLELGDSALYLCANLYRGYQPQHFGDGTRLSIL.

V usage is TRBV20-1 and J usage is TRBJ2-2. Germline-derived CDR1 and CDR2 are DFQATT and SNEGSKA (reference sequence). This CDR3 has 13 amino acids. CDR3 amino acids: CSARDLGGGELFF.

This chain links TRBV4-2 with TRBJ1-1; there is no DNA to check the TCRdb D call of TRBD1. The CDR3 has 19 amino acids. Germline CDR1 reads LGHNA; CDR2 reads YNFKEQ. CDR3 loop: CASSPSSGVEFYMNTEAFF.